This paragraph covers one T cell receptor (beta chain) sequence. These data originate in a study of blood T cells in healthy people across ages. Through a sample-barcoded 5' primer and a J-beta primer mix, a second PCR was run for roughly 7 to 11 cycles. Using its own MiXCR run on the 5' RACE reads, TCRdb lists one record per CDR3 protein. In the table there are around 1,000,000 distinct CDR3 sequences, 20% to 25% of which are singletons. V shed 0 bases, J shed 1 base, and the junction held 14 bases outside the gene matches. Germline lookup yields CDR1 SGHKS and CDR2 YYEKEE (reference sequence). CDR3 length: 20 amino acids. Total RNA was isolated from each sample in quantities of at least 6 micrograms. These data were likewise used in another study, on T cells of mothers and their children.

V gene TRBV5-5 combines with J gene TRBJ2-5; 11 bases are a match to TRBD2. The source material was blood. The sequence was collected from a girl aged 2 to 10 in good health. CDR3 in DNA: TGTGCCAGCAGCTTGGAGGTATTAGCGGGAGGGCAGTACTCCCAAGAGACCCAGTACTTC. Its protein is CASSLEVLAGGQYSQETQYF.